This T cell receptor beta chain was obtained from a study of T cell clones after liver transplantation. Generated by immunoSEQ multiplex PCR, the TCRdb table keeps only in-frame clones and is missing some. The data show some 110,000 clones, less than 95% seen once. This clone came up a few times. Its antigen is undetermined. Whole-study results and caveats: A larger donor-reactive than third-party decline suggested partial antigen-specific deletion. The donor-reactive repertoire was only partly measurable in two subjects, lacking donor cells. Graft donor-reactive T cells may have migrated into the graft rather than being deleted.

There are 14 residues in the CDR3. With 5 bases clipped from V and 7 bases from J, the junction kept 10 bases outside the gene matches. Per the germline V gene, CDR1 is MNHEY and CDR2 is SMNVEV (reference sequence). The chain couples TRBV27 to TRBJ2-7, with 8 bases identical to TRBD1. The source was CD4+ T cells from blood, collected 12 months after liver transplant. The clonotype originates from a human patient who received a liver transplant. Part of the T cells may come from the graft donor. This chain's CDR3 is CASSRPGGAEEQYF. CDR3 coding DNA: TGTGCCAGCAGTCGCCCAGGGGGCGCAGAAGAGCAGTACTTC.